This TCR beta chain appears in the sequencing data of a study of T-cell reconstitution after alpha-beta-depleted transplantation in children. The V segment lost 3 bases and the J segment 4 bases; nucleotides outside the gene matches: 13. The CDR3 is 18 amino acids. This clonotype was seen a few times. Its cognate antigen is unknown. The authors prepared the TCRbeta library with unique molecular identifiers. TCRdb passed the PCR reads through MiXCR, listing each CDR3 protein once. The table records fewer than 350,000 distinct CDR3 sequences, roughly 8.2% of them present only once. Study-wide results and limits: A year post-transplant, T-cell counts and diversity derived mostly from newly produced T cells.

V is TRBV7-1 and J is TRBJ2-5; TRBD1 agrees at 11 bases. TRBV7-1 is given ORF status, its function remaining uncertain. The clonotype originates from a female patient aged 2-10 years who had a stem cell transplant for Fanconi anemia, so the T cells may come from the graft donor. This sample comprised peripheral blood, obtained 360 days after TCRalphabeta/CD19-depleted stem cell transplant. CDR3 sequence (DNA): TGTGCCAGCAGCTCCAGCATCCGGGACAGGGGGTGGGGAGAGACCCAGTACTTC. Protein product: CASSSSIRDRGWGETQYF.